Listed below are T cell receptor beta chains from one sample, sequenced in a study of response to subunit inactivated influenza vaccine. TCRdb recomputed calls from the RT-PCR reads with MiXCR, one row per CDR3 protein. The sample comprises approximately 520,000 distinct CDR3 sequences, about 25% of which are singletons, and approximately 1.9% rests with the top ten. The sample in question was CD4+ T cells sorted from PBMCs, obtained less than 6 days after vaccination. These receptors were collected from a man aged 50 to 59 who received an inactivated influenza vaccine. CDR3s include the opening cysteine and the closing phenylalanine or tryptophan. The D gene is left open where the match is weak. Where a row states a size, it is once, few, many or the class of an expanded clone; other rows omit it.

-,TRBV27,few,TRBJ1-6,TGTGCCAGCAGTTCTACCCCCCCTTTGGCCGGTTCACCCCTCCACTTT,CASSSTPPLAGSPLHF
TRBD1,TRBV5-6,-,TRBJ1-2,TGTGCCAGCAGCTCCTTCGGGACAGGGAAGAGGGGCTACACCTTC,CASSSFGTGKRGYTF
-,TRBV6-5,few,TRBJ2-7,TGTGCCAGCAGTTCCCCCGGGGGGCACGAGCAGTACTTC,CASSSPGGHEQYF
-,TRBV6-2/TRBV6-3,-,TRBJ1-1,TGTGCCAGCAGTAACACGAACACTGAAGCTTTCTTT,CASSNTNTEAFF
TRBD1,TRBV4-2,few,TRBJ2-7,TGTGCCAGCAGCCAACGCCGGGACAGGGCCTACGAGCAGTACTTC,CASSQRRDRAYEQYF
TRBD2,TRBV11-1,once,TRBJ2-1,TGTGCCAGCAGCTTGGGGAGGGGACGTAGGAATGAGCAGTTCTTC,CASSLGRGRRNEQFF
-,TRBV5-1,-,TRBJ2-1,TGCGCCAGCAGCTTGGCCCAGAGCAATGAGCAGTTCTTC,CASSLAQSNEQFF
-,TRBV25-1,-,TRBJ2-2,TGTGCCAGCAGTGAATTGGAAGTGTTGAGAACTAGAGGCAGCACCGGGGAGCTGTTTTTT,CASSELEVLRTRGSTGELFF
TRBD1,TRBV7-7,-,TRBJ2-1,TGTGCTAGCAGCTTAGCTGGGACAGGGGGAAGCAATGAGCAGTTCTTC,CASSLAGTGGSNEQFF
TRBD1,TRBV6-1,-,TRBJ2-3,TGTGCCAGCACAACCCGGGACAGGGTGGGGGATACGCAGTATTTT,CASTTRDRVGDTQYF
-,TRBV28,few,TRBJ1-2,TGTGCCAGTGATAAGGGAGGCTATGGCTACACCTTC,CASDKGGYGYTF
TRBD1,TRBV11-2,few,TRBJ2-5,TGTGCCAGCAGCCGAGATCGACAGGGGGTAGAGACCCAGTACTTC,CASSRDRQGVETQYF
-,TRBV30,-,TRBJ2-5,TGTGCCTGGAGTAGACAGGTTTTTGAGACCCAGTACTTC,CAWSRQVFETQYF
-,TRBV10-3,-,TRBJ1-3,TGTGCCATCAGTGAGTCTGGGCGGATCTCTGGAAACACCATATATTTT,CAISESGRISGNTIYF
-,TRBV14,-,TRBJ2-5,TGTGCCAGCAGCCAAGTGAGGGGGACGGGAGAGACCCAGTACTTC,CASSQVRGTGETQYF
-,TRBV5-1,-,TRBJ1-5,TGCGCCAGCAGCGTGGACGGGGATAGCAATCAGCCCCAGCATTTT,CASSVDGDSNQPQHF
-,TRBV15,-,TRBJ2-5,TGTGCCACCAGCACACAAGAGACCCAGTACTTC,CATSTQETQYF
-,TRBV20-1,few,TRBJ2-1,TGCAGTGCTAGGCTTCCCCGGGGTTACAATGAGCAGTTCTTC,CSARLPRGYNEQFF
-,TRBV7-8,-,TRBJ2-1,TGTGCCAGCAGCTTAGATGGGTCGGGGGGCTACTACAATGAGCAGTTCTTC,CASSLDGSGGYYNEQFF
-,TRBV6-2/TRBV6-3,few,TRBJ1-5,TGTGCCAGCAGTCCTTTGGGCGGGTCCATGATCAATCAGCCCCAGCATTTT,CASSPLGGSMINQPQHF
-,TRBV12-5,-,TRBJ2-7,TGTGCTAGTGGTTTGGTCCGGAGGGGATTCACCTACGAGCAGTACTTC,CASGLVRRGFTYEQYF
-,TRBV5-6,-,TRBJ1-1,TGTGCCAGCAGCTTGGCGAGCTTCAGTACTGAAGCTTTCTTT,CASSLASFSTEAFF
TRBD2,TRBV15,few,TRBJ2-7,TGTGCCACCAGCAGAGGGGGGCTAGCGGGAGGGCCGGCCTACGAGCAGTACTTC,CATSRGGLAGGPAYEQYF
TRBD1,TRBV14,-,TRBJ2-7,TGTGCCAGCAGCCAGGAAGACAGGGCCCACTACGAGCAGTACTTC,CASSQEDRAHYEQYF
-,TRBV12-3/TRBV12-4,few,TRBJ1-3,TGTGCCAGCAGTAAAACAGGGACTGGAAACACCATATATTTT,CASSKTGTGNTIYF
TRBD2,TRBV6-5,once,TRBJ2-5,TGTGCCAGCAGTTTCGGACTAGTGAGTTTGGGGACCCAGTACTTC,CASSFGLVSLGTQYF
TRBD2,TRBV5-1,-,TRBJ2-1,TGCGCCAGCAGCTGGGGACTAGCGGGCCCGAATGAGCAGTTCTTC,CASSWGLAGPNEQFF
TRBD2,TRBV11-2,-,TRBJ2-1,TGTGCCAGCGTCCCGGGGGGGAATAATGAGCAGTTCTTC,CASVPGGNNEQFF
-,TRBV29-1,-,TRBJ2-2,TGCAGCGTTGCAAGGGGTCTCGACACCGGGGAGCTGTTTTTT,CSVARGLDTGELFF